The rows below give T cell receptor beta chains drawn from one sample of a study of blood T cell repertoires in COVID-19. Clones were sequenced by immunoSEQ multiplex PCR, and TCRdb holds only the in-frame ones, with some missing. The table records around 55,000 clones, 88% of them present only once. The sample comprised peripheral blood. Every receptor here comes from a man in his fifties or sixties with active COVID-19. Each CDR3 is given with its conserved first and last residue. Each record gives: V gene, J gene, D gene, clone size, CDR3 protein, CDR3 DNA. D genes are given only for firm matches. The size field is filled for only some rows; it gives once, few, many or a size class.

>TRBV11-2|TRBJ2-7|-|-
CASSFRDTYEQYF
TGTGCCAGCAGCTTCCGAGATACCTACGAGCAGTACTTC
>TRBV28|TRBJ1-5|-|few
CASWAPIGNQPQHF
TGTGCCAGCTGGGCTCCAATCGGCAATCAGCCCCAGCATTTT
>TRBV19|TRBJ2-2|-|once
CASSIVSGELFF
TGTGCCAGTAGTATAGTATCCGGGGAGCTGTTTTTT
>TRBV7-2|TRBJ2-7|-|-
CASSLEGGRSYEQYF
TGTGCCAGCAGCTTAGAGGGGGGGCGCTCCTACGAGCAGTACTTC
>TRBV14|TRBJ2-1|-|-
CASSYTGNRNEQFF
TGTGCCAGCAGCTACACAGGGAATAGAAATGAGCAGTTCTTC
>TRBV12-3/TRBV12-4|TRBJ2-5|-|-
CASSGETQYF
TGTGCCAGCTCGGGGGAGACCCAGTACTTC
>TRBV7-2|TRBJ1-5|-|-
CASSLGGYSNQPQHF
TGTGCCAGCAGCTTAGGAGGGTACAGCAATCAGCCCCAGCATTTT
>TRBV4-1|TRBJ2-3|TRBD2|-
CASSLSRTSGLYTDTQYF
TGCGCCAGCAGCCTATCCCGGACTAGCGGATTATACACAGATACGCAGTATTTT
>TRBV10-1|TRBJ2-3|-|-
CASSESRTSTDTQYF
TGCGCCAGCAGTGAGTCAAGGACTAGCACAGATACGCAGTATTTT
>TRBV2|TRBJ2-1|TRBD2|-
CASRGTSGSWNEQFF
TGTGCCAGCAGAGGGACTAGCGGGAGTTGGAATGAGCAGTTCTTC
>TRBV3-1/TRBV3-2|TRBJ2-7|TRBD2|-
CASSQSLRRERNEQYF
TGTGCCAGCAGCCAAAGTTTACGGCGGGAGCGGAACGAGCAGTACTTC
>TRBV10-1|TRBJ2-7|-|few
CASSEFLASNEQYF
TGCGCCAGCAGTGAGTTTCTAGCCTCCAACGAGCAGTACTTC